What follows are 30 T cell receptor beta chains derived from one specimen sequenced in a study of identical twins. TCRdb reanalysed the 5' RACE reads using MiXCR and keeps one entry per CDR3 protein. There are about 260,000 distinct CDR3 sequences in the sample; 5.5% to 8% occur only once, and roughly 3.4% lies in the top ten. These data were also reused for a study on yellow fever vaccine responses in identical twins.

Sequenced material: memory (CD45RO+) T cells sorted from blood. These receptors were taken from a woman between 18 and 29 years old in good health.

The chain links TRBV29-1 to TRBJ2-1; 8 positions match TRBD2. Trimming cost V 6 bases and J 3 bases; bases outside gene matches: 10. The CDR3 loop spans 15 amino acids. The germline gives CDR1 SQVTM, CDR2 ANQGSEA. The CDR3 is CSVRGAGGVYNEQFF. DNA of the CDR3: TGCAGCGTCCGCGGTGCGGGAGGCGTCTACAATGAGCAGTTCTTC.

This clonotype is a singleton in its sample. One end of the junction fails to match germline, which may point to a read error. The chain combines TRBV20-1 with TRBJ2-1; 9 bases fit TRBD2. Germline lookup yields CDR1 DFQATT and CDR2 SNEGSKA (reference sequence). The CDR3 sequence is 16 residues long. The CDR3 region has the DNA TGCAGTGCTAGAGATAAAGGGACTAGCTCCTACAATGAGCAGCTCTTC. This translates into CSARDKGTSSYNEQLF.

The CDR3 DNA reads as TGCGCCAGCTCCACCGAAGGGACTAGCGGGAGGTGGGACGAGCAGTACTTC. Residues: CASSTEGTSGRWDEQYF. This rearrangement joins TRBV5-1 to TRBJ2-7, with TRBD2 matching 15 bases. The CDR3 covers 17 residues. CDR1 SGHRS and CDR2 YFSETQ come from the germline V gene. Trimming at V came to 7 bases and at J to 5 bases, leaving 13 bases not matched to a gene.

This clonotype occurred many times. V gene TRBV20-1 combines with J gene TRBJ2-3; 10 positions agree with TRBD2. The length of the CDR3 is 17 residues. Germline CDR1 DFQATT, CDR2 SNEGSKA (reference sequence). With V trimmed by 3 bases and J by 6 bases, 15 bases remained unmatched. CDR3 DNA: TGCAGTGCTAGGTCAGGTCGAGCGGGAGGGCCTGCGGATACGCAGTATTTT. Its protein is CSARSGRAGGPADTQYF.

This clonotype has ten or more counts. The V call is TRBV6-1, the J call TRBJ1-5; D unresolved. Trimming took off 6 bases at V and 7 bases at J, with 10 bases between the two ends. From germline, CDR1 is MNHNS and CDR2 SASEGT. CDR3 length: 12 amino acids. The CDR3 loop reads CASSLMGQPQHF. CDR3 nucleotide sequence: TGTGCCAGCAGCTTGATGGGGCAGCCCCAGCATTTT.

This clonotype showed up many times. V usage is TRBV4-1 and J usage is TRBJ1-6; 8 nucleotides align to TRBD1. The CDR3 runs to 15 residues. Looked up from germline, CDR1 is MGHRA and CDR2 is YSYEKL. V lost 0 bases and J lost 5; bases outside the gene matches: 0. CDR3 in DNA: TGCGCCAGCAGCCAAGAGGACAGGGATAATTCACCCCTCCACTTT. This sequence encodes CASSQEDRDNSPLHF.

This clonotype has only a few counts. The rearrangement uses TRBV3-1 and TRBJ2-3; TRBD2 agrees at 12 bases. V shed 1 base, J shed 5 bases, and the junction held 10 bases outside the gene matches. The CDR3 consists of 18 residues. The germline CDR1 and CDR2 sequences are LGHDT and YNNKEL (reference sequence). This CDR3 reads CASSQVGLAGGPRDTQYF. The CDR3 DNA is TGTGCCAGCAGCCAAGTGGGCCTAGCGGGGGGGCCTAGAGATACGCAGTATTTT.

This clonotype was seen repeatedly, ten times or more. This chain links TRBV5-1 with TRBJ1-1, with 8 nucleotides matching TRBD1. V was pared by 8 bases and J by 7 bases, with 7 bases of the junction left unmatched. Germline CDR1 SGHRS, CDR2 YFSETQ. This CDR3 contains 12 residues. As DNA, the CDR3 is TGCGCCAGTAAGGACAGGGAGGTTGAAGCTTTCTTT. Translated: CASKDREVEAFF.

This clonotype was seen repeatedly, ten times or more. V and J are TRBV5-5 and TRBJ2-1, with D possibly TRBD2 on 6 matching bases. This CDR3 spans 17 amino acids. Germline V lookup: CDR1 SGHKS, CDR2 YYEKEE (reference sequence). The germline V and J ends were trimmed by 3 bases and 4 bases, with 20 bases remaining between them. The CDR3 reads CASSSTGTLALYNEQFF. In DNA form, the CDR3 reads TGTGCCAGCAGCTCCACGGGGACTCTAGCGTTATACAATGAGCAGTTCTTC.

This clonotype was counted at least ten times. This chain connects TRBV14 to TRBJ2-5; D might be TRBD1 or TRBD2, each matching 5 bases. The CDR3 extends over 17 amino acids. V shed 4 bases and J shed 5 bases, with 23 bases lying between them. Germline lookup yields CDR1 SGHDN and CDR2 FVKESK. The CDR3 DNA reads TGTGCCAGCAGCCGCAACGAAAAGGGGACGCTGGCGGAGACCCAGTACTTC. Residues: CASSRNEKGTLAETQYF.

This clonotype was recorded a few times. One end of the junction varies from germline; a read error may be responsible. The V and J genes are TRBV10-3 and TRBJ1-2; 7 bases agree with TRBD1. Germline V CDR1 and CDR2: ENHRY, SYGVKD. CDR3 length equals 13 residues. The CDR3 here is CATHPGGTDDYAF. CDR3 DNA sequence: TGTGCCACCCACCCAGGGGGGACTGATGACTACGCCTTC.

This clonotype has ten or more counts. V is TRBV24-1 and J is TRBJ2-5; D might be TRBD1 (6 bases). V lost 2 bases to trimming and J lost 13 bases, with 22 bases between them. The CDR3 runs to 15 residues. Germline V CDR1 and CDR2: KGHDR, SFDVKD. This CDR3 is CATSDSLKTGFDLYF. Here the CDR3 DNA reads TGTGCCACCAGTGATTCCCTGAAGACAGGATTTGATTTGTACTTC.

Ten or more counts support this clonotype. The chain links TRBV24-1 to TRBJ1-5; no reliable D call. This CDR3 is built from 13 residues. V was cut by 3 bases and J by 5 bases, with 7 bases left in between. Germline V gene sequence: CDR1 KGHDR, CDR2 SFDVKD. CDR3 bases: TGTGCCACCAGTGATGTGGGGTATCAGCCCCAGCATTTT. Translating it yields CATSDVGYQPQHF.

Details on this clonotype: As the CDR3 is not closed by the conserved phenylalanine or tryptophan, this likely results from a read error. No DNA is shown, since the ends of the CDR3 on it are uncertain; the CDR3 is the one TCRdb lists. The CDR3 sequence: CSVVEDNAKEYSI. V and J are TRBV29-1 and TRBJ1-2; the tabulated D call, TRBD1, remains unverified against the DNA. Germline V CDR1 and CDR2: SQVTM, ANQGSEA. The CDR3 totals 13 residues, both ends included.

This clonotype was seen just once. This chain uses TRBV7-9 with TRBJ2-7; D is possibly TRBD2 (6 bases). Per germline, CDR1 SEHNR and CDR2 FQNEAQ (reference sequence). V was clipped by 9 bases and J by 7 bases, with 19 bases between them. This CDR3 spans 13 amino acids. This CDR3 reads CARSPGELGEQYF. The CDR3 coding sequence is TGTGCCAGGAGCCCGGGGGAGCTGGGGGAGCAGTACTTC.

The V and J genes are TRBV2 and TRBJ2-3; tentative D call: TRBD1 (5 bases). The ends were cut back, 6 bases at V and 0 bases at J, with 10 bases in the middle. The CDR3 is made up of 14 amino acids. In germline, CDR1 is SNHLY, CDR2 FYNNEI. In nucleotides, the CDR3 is TGTGCCAGCAGAGCCGACAGTAGCACAGATACGCAGTATTTT. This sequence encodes CASRADSSTDTQYF.

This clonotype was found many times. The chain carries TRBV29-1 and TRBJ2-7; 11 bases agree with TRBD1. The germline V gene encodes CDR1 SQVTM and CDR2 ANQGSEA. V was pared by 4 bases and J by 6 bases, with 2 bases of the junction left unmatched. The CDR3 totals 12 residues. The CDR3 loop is CSVGTGGGEQYV. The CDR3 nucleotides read TGCAGCGTTGGGACAGGGGGCGGCGAGCAGTACGTC.

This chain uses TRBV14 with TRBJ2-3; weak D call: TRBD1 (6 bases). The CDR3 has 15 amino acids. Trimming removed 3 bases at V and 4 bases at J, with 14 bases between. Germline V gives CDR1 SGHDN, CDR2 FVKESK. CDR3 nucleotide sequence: TGTGCCAGCAGCCAGGGCTCTCCAGGGGCAGATACGCAGTATTTT. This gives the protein CASSQGSPGADTQYF.

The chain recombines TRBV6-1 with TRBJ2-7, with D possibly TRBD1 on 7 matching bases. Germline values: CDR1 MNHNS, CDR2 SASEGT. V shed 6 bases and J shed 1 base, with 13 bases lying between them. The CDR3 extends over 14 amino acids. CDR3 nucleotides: TGTGCCAGCAGGCAGGGGGGTGGGTCCTACGAGCAGTACTTC. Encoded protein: CASRQGGGSYEQYF.

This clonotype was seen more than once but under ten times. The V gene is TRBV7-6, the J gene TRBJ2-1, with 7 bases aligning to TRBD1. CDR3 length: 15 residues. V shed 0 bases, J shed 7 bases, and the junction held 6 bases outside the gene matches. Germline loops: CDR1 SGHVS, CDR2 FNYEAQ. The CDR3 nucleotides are TGTGCCAGCAGCTTAGCAGGGGGCGTTCGGAATGAGCAGTTCTTC. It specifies CASSLAGGVRNEQFF.

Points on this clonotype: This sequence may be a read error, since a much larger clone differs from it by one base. CDR3 bases: TGTGCCACCAGCAGAGGATTTAGCAAAGATACGCAGTATTTT. It is translated as CATSRGFSKDTQYF. The chain employs TRBV15 and TRBJ2-3; no firm D call. CDR3 size: 14 residues. CDR1 and CDR2 from the germline V gene are LNHNV and YYDKDF (reference sequence). The full variable domain, in which reference TRBV15 and TRBJ2-3 provide the parts outside the CDR3, is DAMVIQNPRYQVTQFGKPVTLSCSQTLNHNVMYWYQQKSSQAPKLLFHYYDKDFNNEADTPDNFQSRRPNTSFCFLDIRSPGLGDTAMYLCATSRGFSKDTQYFGPGTRLTVL.

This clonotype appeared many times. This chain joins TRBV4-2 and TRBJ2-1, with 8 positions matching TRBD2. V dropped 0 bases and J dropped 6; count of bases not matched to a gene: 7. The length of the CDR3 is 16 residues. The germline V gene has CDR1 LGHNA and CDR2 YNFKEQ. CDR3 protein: CASSQDGRGGANEQFF. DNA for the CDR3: TGTGCCAGCAGCCAAGACGGGAGGGGGGGAGCCAATGAGCAGTTCTTC.

Here the CDR3 reads CASSAQGDYNSPLHF. The CDR3 DNA reads TGTGCCAGCTCAGCCCAGGGTGACTATAATTCACCCCTCCACTTT. This sequence joins TRBV18 and TRBJ1-6; D might be TRBD1 (5 bases). The CDR3 spans 15 residues. Germline V CDR1 and CDR2: KGHSH, LQKENI. V dropped 5 bases and J dropped 3 bases, with 11 bases sitting between them.

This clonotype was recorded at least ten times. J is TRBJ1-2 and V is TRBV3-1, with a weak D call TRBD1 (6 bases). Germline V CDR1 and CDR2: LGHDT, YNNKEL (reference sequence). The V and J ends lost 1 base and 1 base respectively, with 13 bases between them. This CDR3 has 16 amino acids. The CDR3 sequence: CASSQVPGDHNYGYTF. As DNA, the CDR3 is TGTGCCAGCAGCCAAGTTCCAGGGGATCATAACTATGGCTACACCTTC.

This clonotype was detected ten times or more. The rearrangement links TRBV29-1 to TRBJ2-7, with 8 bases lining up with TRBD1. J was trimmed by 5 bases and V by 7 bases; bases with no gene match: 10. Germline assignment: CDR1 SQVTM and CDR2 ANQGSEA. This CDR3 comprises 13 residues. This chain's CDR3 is CSGEDRESHEQYF. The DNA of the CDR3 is TGCAGCGGGGAGGACAGGGAAAGCCACGAGCAGTACTTC.

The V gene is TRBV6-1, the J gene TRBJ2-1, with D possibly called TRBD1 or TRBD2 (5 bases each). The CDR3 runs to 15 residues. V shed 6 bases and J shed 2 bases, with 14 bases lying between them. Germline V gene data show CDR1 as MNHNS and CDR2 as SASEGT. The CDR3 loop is CASRFGDAAYNEQFF. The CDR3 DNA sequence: TGTGCCAGCAGATTTGGGGACGCAGCCTACAATGAGCAGTTCTTC.

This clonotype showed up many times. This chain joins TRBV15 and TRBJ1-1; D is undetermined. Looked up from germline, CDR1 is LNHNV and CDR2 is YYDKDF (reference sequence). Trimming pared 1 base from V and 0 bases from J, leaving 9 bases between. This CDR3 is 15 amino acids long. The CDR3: CATSRVPGMNTEAFF. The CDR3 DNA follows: TGTGCCACCAGCAGAGTCCCGGGGATGAACACTGAAGCTTTCTTT.

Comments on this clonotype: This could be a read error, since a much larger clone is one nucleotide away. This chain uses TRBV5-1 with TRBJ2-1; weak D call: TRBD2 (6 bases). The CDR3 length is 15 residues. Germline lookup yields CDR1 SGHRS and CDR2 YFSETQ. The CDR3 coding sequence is TGCGCCAGCAGCTTAACCGGGACTCAGTACAATGAGCGGTTCTTC. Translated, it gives CASSLTGTQYNERFF.

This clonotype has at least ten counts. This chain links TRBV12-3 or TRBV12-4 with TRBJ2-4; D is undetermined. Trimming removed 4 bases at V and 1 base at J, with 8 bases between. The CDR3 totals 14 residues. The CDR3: CASSSELAKNIQYF. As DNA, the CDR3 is TGTGCCAGCAGTTCGGAGCTGGCCAAAAACATTCAGTACTTC.

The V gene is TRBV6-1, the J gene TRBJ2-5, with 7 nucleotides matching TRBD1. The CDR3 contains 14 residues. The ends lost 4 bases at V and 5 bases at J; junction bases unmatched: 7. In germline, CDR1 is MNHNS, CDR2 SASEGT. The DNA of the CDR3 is TGTGCCAGCAGTGGTACAGGGGACATCGAGACCCAGTACTTC. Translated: CASSGTGDIETQYF.